One sample yielded the 13 T cell receptor beta chains listed below, sequenced in a study of blood T cell repertoires in COVID-19 (dated by TCRdb to about 2020). Libraries were constructed by the immunoSEQ multiplex PCR assay. TCRdb took over this immuneACCESS table, retaining in-frame rearrangements with V and J assigned. Such tables are incomplete; in checked studies, under half of the missing clones stem from an unresolved V gene, and the remainder is unexplained. Within this sample are about 80,000 clones, with 75% to 90% of them counted one time only. The ten largest make up roughly a quarter of the sample. The material sequenced was peripheral blood. These receptors were collected from a human donor in a cohort sampled during active COVID-19.

The chain employs TRBV13 and TRBJ2-7; TRBD1 aligns across 9 bases. The V gene's germline CDR1 is PRHDT and CDR2 FYEKMQ (reference sequence). The CDR3 contains 15 residues. The junction had 8 bases not matched to a gene; V was cut back by 5 bases and J by 3 bases. DNA of the CDR3: TGTGCCAGCAGCCCTCGGACAGGGGCGGTCTACGAGCAGTACTTC. Translating gives CASSPRTGAVYEQYF.

The rearrangement links TRBV25-1 to TRBJ1-2; D is possibly TRBD1 (6 bases). Germline CDR1 is MGHDK and CDR2 is SYGVNS. The V and J ends lost 4 bases and 7 bases respectively, with 19 bases between them. The CDR3 runs to 15 residues. Written as DNA, the CDR3 is TGTGCCAGCAGTGCCCCGGGCGGGGGCCTTTCTGGCTACACCTTC. Residues: CASSAPGGGLSGYTF.

The count of this clone is one. The chain combines TRBV28 with TRBJ2-7, with D tentatively TRBD1 (6 bases). V lost 3 bases to trimming and J lost 4 bases, with 19 bases between them. This CDR3 region has 16 residues. Germline-derived CDR1 and CDR2 are MDHEN and SYDVKM. The CDR3 here is CASSLPRDRLLYEQYF. Here the CDR3 DNA reads TGTGCCAGCAGTTTGCCCCGAGACAGGCTCCTATACGAGCAGTACTTC.

This chain connects TRBV27 to TRBJ2-7, with D perhaps matching TRBD1 (6 bases). Per the germline V gene, CDR1 is MNHEY and CDR2 is SMNVEV (reference sequence). V shed 3 bases and J shed 7 bases, with 16 bases lying between them. CDR3 size: 14 residues. The CDR3, as DNA: TGTGCCAGCAGTTTTGGGGATCAGGGGTATGAGCAGTACTTC. Residues: CASSFGDQGYEQYF.

This clone was recorded only once. The DNA is omitted, as the CDR3 cannot be located on it reliably, and the CDR3 follows TCRdb's listing. The V call is TRBV12-3 or TRBV12-4, the J call TRBJ2-2; the D segment call TRBD2 is taken from the table without a DNA check. The CDR3 length equals 13 residues, ends included. The CDR3: CASSFFGAGELFF.

The chain couples TRBV6-5 to TRBJ2-1; 9 positions agree with TRBD1. CDR1 is MNHEY and CDR2 is SVGAGI in the germline V gene. This CDR3 contains 16 residues. V gave up 4 bases and J gave up 2 bases; unmatched junction bases: 6. The CDR3, as DNA: TGTGCCAGCAGTTTCCAACAGGGGGCCGCCTACAATGAGCAGTTCTTC. This translates into CASSFQQGAAYNEQFF.

This chain links TRBV5-1 with TRBJ1-2; the match to TRBD1 covers 7 bases. The ends lost 4 bases at V and 2 bases at J; junction bases unmatched: 5. The germline gives CDR1 SGHRS, CDR2 YFSETQ. The CDR3 spans 14 residues. For the CDR3, the DNA is TGCGCCAGCAGCGAGGGACAGCCAAACTATGGCTACACCTTC. It codes for CASSEGQPNYGYTF.

CDR3 sequence: CASSQVLAGRETQYF. CDR3 nucleotides: TGTGCCAGCAGCCAAGTACTAGCGGGGAGAGAGACCCAGTACTTC. The chain joins TRBV4-2 to TRBJ2-5; TRBD2 agrees at 10 bases. The CDR3 has 15 amino acids. Trimming removed 1 base from V and 4 bases from J; junction bases left unmatched: 3. Germline V gene lookup returns CDR1 LGHNA and CDR2 YNFKEQ.

This chain connects TRBV5-1 to TRBJ2-2; possibly TRBD2 for D (5 bases). The CDR3 runs 13 residues. The V end lost 9 bases, the J end lost 3 bases, and 12 bases lay between the germline ends. CDR1 and CDR2 (germline): SGHRS, YFSETQ. The CDR3 DNA follows: TGCGCCACCACGACCGGGGACACCGGGGAGCTGTTTTTT. Protein product: CATTTGDTGELFF. Complete variable domain (other parts from reference TRBV5-1 and TRBJ2-2): KAGVTQTPRYLIKTRGQQVTLSCSPISGHRSVSWYQQTPGQGLQFLFEYFSETQRNKGNFPGRFSGRQFSNSRSEMNVSTLELGDSALYLCATTTGDTGELFFGEGSRLTVL.

The chain joins TRBV2 to TRBJ1-2, with unresolved D. With 8 bases removed from V and 0 bases from J, the gap between germline ends came to 10 bases. The CDR3 covers 13 residues. The germline V gene has CDR1 SNHLY and CDR2 FYNNEI. The CDR3 nucleotides are TGTGCCAGCCAGGACGGGACTAACTATGGCTACACCTTC. This translates into CASQDGTNYGYTF.

The chain couples TRBV12-5 to TRBJ2-2; a possible D gene is TRBD2 (5 bases). The length of the CDR3 is 15 residues. Per the germline V gene, CDR1 is LGHNT and CDR2 is FRNRAP. Trimming left V 6 bases short and J 4 bases short, with 15 bases between. The CDR3 loop is CASGRVGGSTGELFF. The CDR3, as DNA: TGTGCTAGTGGCCGGGTTGGAGGAAGCACCGGGGAGCTGTTTTTT.

The chain carries TRBV5-6 and TRBJ1-3; D unclear. Looked up from germline, CDR1 is SGHDT and CDR2 is YYEEEE. The V gene lost 0 bases and the J gene lost 2 bases, with 9 bases spanning the gap. The CDR3 contains 15 residues. The CDR3 spells CASSLGGFAGNTIYF. The CDR3 region has the DNA TGTGCCAGCAGCTTGGGCGGGTTCGCTGGAAACACCATATATTTT.

A note on this clone: Other DNA sequences of this sample code for an identical CDR3. This chain joins TRBV7-9 and TRBJ1-2; D perhaps matches TRBD1 (6 bases). Germline-derived CDR1 and CDR2 are SEHNR and FQNEAQ (reference sequence). There are 13 residues in the CDR3. V was cut by 3 bases and J by 7 bases, with 12 bases left in between. CDR3 in DNA: TGTGCCAGCAGCTTGGAGGGGGGGAGTGGCTACACCTTC. This codes for CASSLEGGSGYTF.